Below, 14 T cell receptor beta chains from the same sample are listed, as sequenced in a study of cytomegalovirus exposure and HLA in healthy donors. The PCR employed 60 Vbeta primers together with 13 Jbeta primers. The method was immunoSEQ multiplex PCR; TCRdb's version includes in-frame clones alone and lacks a portion of them. The sample table includes 100,000 to 150,000 clones. Material: PBMCs. These receptor sequences come from a woman aged 40 to 50 in good health and CMV-seropositive.

V usage is TRBV19 and J usage is TRBJ2-7; 8 nucleotides match TRBD2. This CDR3 is built from 15 residues. Trimming took 4 bases from V and 5 from J; bases not matched to a gene: 10. Germline CDR1 LNHDA, CDR2 SQIVND (reference sequence). CDR3 coding DNA: TGTGCCAGTAGTACACCGGGACTAGTGGTACACGAGCAGTACTTC. This codes for CASSTPGLVVHEQYF.

V and J are TRBV5-4 and TRBJ1-1; tentatively, D is TRBD1 (5 bases). Germline V gene data show CDR1 as SGHNT and CDR2 as YYREEE (reference sequence). CDR3 length: 15 amino acids. V was clipped by 4 bases and J by 3 bases, with 16 bases between them. Here the CDR3 reads CASSLRTQWYTEAFF. The CDR3 DNA is TGTGCCAGCAGCCTTCGGACACAATGGTACACTGAAGCTTTCTTT.

This chain links TRBV4-3 with TRBJ2-3; TRBD2 matches at 9 bases. J was trimmed by 1 base and V by 0 bases; bases with no gene match: 11. The germline gives CDR1 LGHNA, CDR2 YSLEER. The CDR3 is made up of 19 amino acids. The CDR3 DNA reads TGCGCCAGCAGCCAAGATCTCCCCGGGCTAGCGGGACGCACAGATACGCAGTATTTT. As protein: CASSQDLPGLAGRTDTQYF.

DNA of the CDR3: TGTGCCAGCAGTCTCTCGACGGGTGGCAATCAGCCCCAGCATTTT. The encoded protein is CASSLSTGGNQPQHF. The rearrangement uses TRBV6-5 and TRBJ1-5, with D unclear. The V gene's germline CDR1 is MNHEY and CDR2 SVGAGI. The CDR3 has 15 residues. V lost 5 bases and J 2 bases, leaving 13 bases between the germline ends.

This chain uses TRBV9 with TRBJ2-5; D might be TRBD1 (6 bases). Germline assignment: CDR1 SGDLS and CDR2 YYNGEE. Trimming pared 1 base from V and 3 bases from J, leaving 16 bases between. The CDR3 length is 16 residues. Here the CDR3 DNA reads TGTGCCAGCAGCGTAAGTGGGGGACACACCAAAGAGACCCAGTACTTC. It is translated as CASSVSGGHTKETQYF.

This chain uses TRBV30 with TRBJ1-4; 8 bases align to TRBD1. The CDR3 runs 15 residues. Germline V gene lookup returns CDR1 GTSNPN and CDR2 SVGIG (reference sequence). Trimming cost V 1 base and J 4 bases; bases outside gene matches: 5. CDR3 in DNA: TGTGCCTGGAGTGGGGAGACAGGGGTTAATGAAAAACTGTTTTTT. This gives the protein CAWSGETGVNEKLFF.

The genes are TRBV11-3 and TRBJ2-1; TRBD2 agrees at 15 bases. The CDR3 has 16 residues. V shed 4 bases and J 6 bases; nucleotides not matched to a gene: 4. Germline V CDR1 and CDR2: SGHNT, YENEEA. DNA for the CDR3: TGTGCCAGCAGCTGGGGGACTAGCGGGAGGAGCAATGAGCAGTTCTTC. The encoded protein is CASSWGTSGRSNEQFF.

The chain carries TRBV19 and TRBJ2-7; TRBD2 agrees at 8 bases. From germline, CDR1 is LNHDA and CDR2 SQIVND (reference sequence). V was pared by 8 bases and J by 3 bases, with 3 bases of the junction left unmatched. The CDR3 is 12 amino acids. The CDR3 here is CASGTSGYEQYF. The CDR3 region has the DNA TGTGCCAGTGGAACTAGCGGCTACGAGCAGTACTTC.

This chain uses TRBV6-5 with TRBJ2-3, with D possibly being TRBD2 (5 bases). Germline V gene data show CDR1 as MNHEY and CDR2 as SVGAGI. With 2 bases removed from V and 0 bases from J, the gap between germline ends came to 9 bases. The CDR3 loop spans 15 amino acids. DNA for the CDR3: TGTGCCAGCAGTTACGGGAGCGGCAGCACAGATACGCAGTATTTT. It codes for CASSYGSGSTDTQYF.

The chain has TRBV18 and TRBJ2-2, with D perhaps matching TRBD2 (6 bases). The CDR3 has 16 residues. Germline-derived CDR1 and CDR2 are KGHSH and LQKENI. Between the trimmed V and J ends, which lost 1 base and 4 bases, there was a span of 13 bases. CDR3 coding DNA: TGTGCCAGCTCACCACGTCGGGGGAGTGGCACCGGGGAGCTGTTTTTT. It yields the protein CASSPRRGSGTGELFF. Full variable domain (outside the CDR3, taken from reference TRBV18 and TRBJ2-2): NAGVMQNPRHLVRRRGQEARLRCSPMKGHSHVYWYRQLPEEGLKFMVYLQKENIIDESGMPKERFSAEFPKEGPSILRIQQVVRGDSAAYFCASSPRRGSGTGELFFGEGSRLTVL.

The chain couples TRBV7-3 to TRBJ2-3; D is possibly TRBD1 (6 bases). Germline CDR1 and CDR2: SGHTA and FQGTGA. V shed 5 bases and J shed 2 bases, with 8 bases lying between them. The CDR3 runs 13 residues. In nucleotides, the CDR3 is TGTGCCAGCAGCGGACAGTACACAGATACGCAGTATTTT. It codes for CASSGQYTDTQYF.

V usage is TRBV10-1 and J usage is TRBJ2-2; perhaps TRBD1 as D (5 bases). CDR3 size: 15 residues. V was clipped by 3 bases and J by 0 bases, with 8 bases between them. The germline gives CDR1 WNHNN, CDR2 SYGVQD (reference sequence). CDR3 amino acids: CASSEGVSNTGELFF. As DNA, the CDR3 is TGCGCCAGCAGTGAAGGGGTATCGAACACCGGGGAGCTGTTTTTT.

The CDR3 is CASSVSGSNQPQHF. CDR3 nucleotides: TGTGCCAGTAGTGTTTCAGGTAGCAATCAGCCCCAGCATTTT. The rearrangement uses TRBV19 and TRBJ1-5; D call uncertain. The V end was cut by 5 bases, the J end by 0 bases, with 8 bases between. The CDR3 is 14 residues long. CDR1 is LNHDA and CDR2 is SQIVND in the germline V gene (reference sequence). Using reference TRBV19 and TRBJ1-5 for the parts outside the CDR3, the full variable domain is DGGITQSPKYLFRKEGQNVTLSCEQNLNHDAMYWYRQDPGQGLRLIYYSQIVNDFQKGDIAEGYSVSREKKESFPLTVTSAQKNPTAFYLCASSVSGSNQPQHFGDGTRLSIL.

V and J are TRBV5-4 and TRBJ2-2, with 7 bases aligning to TRBD2. The V gene end was trimmed by 3 bases and the J gene end by 5 bases; junction bases not matched to a gene: 16. Germline CDR1 reads SGHNT; CDR2 reads YYREEE (reference sequence). The CDR3 is 18 amino acids. In nucleotides, the CDR3 is TGTGCCAGCAGCTCCCTGAGCGGGGCCGAATCTCTAACCGGGGAGCTGTTTTTT. Residues: CASSSLSGAESLTGELFF.